This TCR beta chain was documented in a study of shared clonotypes between healthy human individuals. TCRdb's table, derived via immunoSEQ multiplex PCR, lists solely in-frame clones and lacks some. Of around 720,000 clones listed, approximately 73% are singletons. Germline V gene data show CDR1 as SGHVS and CDR2 as FNYEAQ. V was clipped by 1 base and J by 6 bases, with 13 bases between them. The CDR3 loop spans 15 amino acids. Sequencing was performed on memory CD4+ T cells sorted from blood. Subset given: CD45RA-negative fraction. The chain combines TRBV7-6 with TRBJ2-1; D ambiguous. This TCR came from a woman aged 30 to 39 in good health. CDR3 nucleotides: TGTGCCAGCAGCTTAGGAGACATTGTGAGCAATGAGCAGTTCTTC. Translated: CASSLGDIVSNEQFF.